This T cell receptor (beta chain) was identified in a study of blood T cells in healthy people across ages. The germline V gene has CDR1 MNHNY and CDR2 SVGAGI (reference sequence). V shed 0 bases and J shed 4 bases, with 8 bases lying between them. The CDR3 covers 14 residues. The sample, about 9.2 milliliters of peripheral blood, was drawn from each donor. The total RNA that was extracted per sample amounted to at least 5 micrograms. The study, taken as a whole, reports: No one knew whether donors had CMV, which possibly confounded expanded clonotype changes.

The use of a sample-barcoded 5' primer and a J-beta primer mix characterized a second PCR of about 6 to 11 cycles. TCRdb called the 5' RACE reads again in MiXCR, with one record for every CDR3 protein. The profile shows about 1.1 million distinct CDR3 sequences, roughly two fifths of them singletons. In the case of this clonotype: The antigen is unknown.

This chain joins TRBV6-6 and TRBJ2-3, with D possibly matching TRBD1 (5 bases). Input material: blood. The sequence was collected from a man aged 18 to 30 in good health. For the CDR3, the DNA is TGTGCCAGCAGTTACTCACAGGCCGCAGATACGCAGTATTTT. The encoded protein is CASSYSQAADTQYF.